This TCR beta chain was documented in a study of read filtering for tumor transcriptome and immune sequencing. This clonotype was detected many times. As yet, its antigen is unknown. This library used roughly 400 ng RNA and molecular barcoded adaptors spanning alpha/delta and beta/gamma chains. Each CDR3 protein is one row after TCRdb ran MiXCR on the reads. In the table there are around 140,000 distinct CDR3 sequences, about 12% of which are singletons. Germline V gene data show CDR1 as MNHNY and CDR2 as SVGAGI (reference sequence). This CDR3 has 13 amino acids. J was trimmed by 5 bases and V by 8 bases; bases with no gene match: 6. Study observations and caveats: The sorted CD138-negative fraction was a mixed bone marrow immune population, not purified T cells.

The chain joins TRBV6-6 to TRBJ2-5, with TRBD2 identical over 9 bases. Sequenced material: a population of CD138-negative cells sorted from bone marrow. The sequence was collected from a donor older than 35 with multiple myeloma. The CDR3 spells CASGIAGAETQYF. Written as DNA, the CDR3 is TGTGCCAGCGGCATAGCGGGAGCTGAGACCCAGTACTTC.